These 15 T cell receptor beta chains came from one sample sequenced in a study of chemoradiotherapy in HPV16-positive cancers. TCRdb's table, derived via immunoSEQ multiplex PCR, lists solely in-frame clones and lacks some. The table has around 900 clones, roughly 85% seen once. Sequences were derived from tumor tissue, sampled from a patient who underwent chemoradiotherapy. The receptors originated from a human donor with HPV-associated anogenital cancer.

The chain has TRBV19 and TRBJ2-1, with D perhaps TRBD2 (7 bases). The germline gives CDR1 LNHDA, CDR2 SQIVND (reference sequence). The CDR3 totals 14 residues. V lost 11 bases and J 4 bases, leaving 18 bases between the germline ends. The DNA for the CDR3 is TGTGCCGTCTCCCCGGGGGGCGGATACAATGAGCAGTTCTTC. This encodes CAVSPGGGYNEQFF.

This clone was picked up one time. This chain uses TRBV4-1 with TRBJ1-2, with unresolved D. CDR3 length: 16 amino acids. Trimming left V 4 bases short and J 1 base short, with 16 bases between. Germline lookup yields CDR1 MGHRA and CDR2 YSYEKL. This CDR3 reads CASSPVPWRHNYGYTF. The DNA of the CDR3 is TGCGCCAGCAGCCCCGTGCCCTGGCGTCATAACTATGGCTACACCTTC.

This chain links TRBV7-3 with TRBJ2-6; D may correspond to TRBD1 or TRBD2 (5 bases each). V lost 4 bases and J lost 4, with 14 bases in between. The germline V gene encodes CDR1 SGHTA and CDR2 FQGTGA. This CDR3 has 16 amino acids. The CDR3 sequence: CASSYGSGAGANVLTF. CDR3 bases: TGTGCCAGCAGCTACGGATCCGGGGCCGGGGCCAACGTCCTGACTTTC.

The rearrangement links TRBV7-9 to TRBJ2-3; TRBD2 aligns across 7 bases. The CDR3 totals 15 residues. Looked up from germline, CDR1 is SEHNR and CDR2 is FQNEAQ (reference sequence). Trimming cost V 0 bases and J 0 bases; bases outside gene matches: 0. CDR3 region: CASSLARGSTDTQYF. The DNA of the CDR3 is TGTGCCAGCAGCTTAGCGCGGGGGAGCACAGATACGCAGTATTTT.

The CDR3 sequence is CASSRKTVTGQETQYF. The CDR3 DNA reads TGCGCCAGCAGCCGAAAAACCGTGACAGGCCAAGAGACCCAGTACTTC. The chain employs TRBV4-3 and TRBJ2-5, with D tentatively TRBD1 (6 bases). This CDR3 comprises 16 residues. The V and J ends lost 4 bases and 1 base respectively, with 16 bases between them. The germline gives CDR1 LGHNA, CDR2 YSLEER.

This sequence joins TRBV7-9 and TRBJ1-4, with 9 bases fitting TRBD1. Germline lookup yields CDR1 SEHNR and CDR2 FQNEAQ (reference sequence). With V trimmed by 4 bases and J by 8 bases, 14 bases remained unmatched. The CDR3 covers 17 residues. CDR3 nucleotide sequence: TGTGCCAGCAGCTCAGGGACAGGGAGGAAGGGGCTCGAAAAACTGTTTTTT. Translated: CASSSGTGRKGLEKLFF.

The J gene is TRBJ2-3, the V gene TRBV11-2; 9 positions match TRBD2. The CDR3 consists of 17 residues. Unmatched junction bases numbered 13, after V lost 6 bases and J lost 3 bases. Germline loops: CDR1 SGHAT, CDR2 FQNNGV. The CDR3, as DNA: TGTGCCAGCAGTTCAGGTTTAGCGGGGGATGGGACAGATACGCAGTATTTT. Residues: CASSSGLAGDGTDTQYF.

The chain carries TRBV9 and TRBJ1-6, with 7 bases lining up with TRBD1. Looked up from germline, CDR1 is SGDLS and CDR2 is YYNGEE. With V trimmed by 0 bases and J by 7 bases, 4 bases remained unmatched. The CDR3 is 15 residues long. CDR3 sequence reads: CASSVEGAGNSPLHF. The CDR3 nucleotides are TGTGCCAGCAGCGTAGAGGGGGCGGGGAATTCACCCCTCCACTTT.

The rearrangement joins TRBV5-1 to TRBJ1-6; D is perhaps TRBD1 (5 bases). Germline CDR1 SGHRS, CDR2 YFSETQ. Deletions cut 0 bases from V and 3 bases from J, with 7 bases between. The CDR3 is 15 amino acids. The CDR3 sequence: CASSLGGNYNSPLHF. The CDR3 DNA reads TGCGCCAGCAGCTTGGGGGGGAACTATAATTCACCCCTCCACTTT.

The CDR3 DNA sequence: TGTGCCAGCAGCTTAGAGTCGGGCGGGAGCTCCTACGAGCAGTACTTC. Its protein is CASSLESGGSSYEQYF. The chain joins TRBV7-8 to TRBJ2-7; TRBD2 agrees at 7 bases. The CDR3 totals 16 residues. Losses at the gene ends were 1 base for V and 0 bases for J; bases not matched to a gene: 6. Per germline, CDR1 SGHVS and CDR2 FQNEAQ. Using reference TRBV7-8 and TRBJ2-7 for the parts outside the CDR3, the full variable domain is GAGVSQSPRYKVAKRGQDVALRCDPISGHVSLFWYQQALGQGPEFLTYFQNEAQLDKSGLPSDRFFAERPEGSVSTLKIQRTQQEDSAVYLCASSLESGGSSYEQYFGPGTRLTVT.

CDR3 protein: CASSQDEADSYNEQFF. The CDR3 DNA is TGTGCCAGCAGCCAAGATGAGGCGGATAGCTACAATGAGCAGTTCTTC. The genes are TRBV14 and TRBJ2-1; D is undetermined. V was cut by 0 bases and J by 3 bases, with 12 bases left in between. CDR1 and CDR2 (germline): SGHDN, FVKESK. The CDR3 spans 16 residues.

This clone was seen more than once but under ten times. The CDR3 region is CAIKGTHTSGNTIYF. CDR3 in DNA: TGTGCCATCAAAGGTACACACACCTCTGGAAACACCATATATTTT. The V call is TRBV10-3, the J call TRBJ1-3; D not resolved. The V gene's germline CDR1 is ENHRY and CDR2 SYGVKD. Trimming cost V 7 bases and J 0 bases, with 13 bases left between them. The CDR3 has 15 amino acids.

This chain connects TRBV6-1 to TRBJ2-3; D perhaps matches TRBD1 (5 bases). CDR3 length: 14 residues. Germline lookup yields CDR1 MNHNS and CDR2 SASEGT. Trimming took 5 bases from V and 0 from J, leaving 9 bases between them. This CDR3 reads CASSRTSSTDTQYF. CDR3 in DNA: TGTGCCAGCAGTAGGACATCTAGCACAGATACGCAGTATTTT.

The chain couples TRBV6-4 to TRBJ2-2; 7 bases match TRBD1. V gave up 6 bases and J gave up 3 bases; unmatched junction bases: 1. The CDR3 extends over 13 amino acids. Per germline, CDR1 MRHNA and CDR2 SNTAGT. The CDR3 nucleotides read TGTGCCAGCAGCGGGACAGACACCGGGGAGCTGTTTTTT. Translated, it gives CASSGTDTGELFF.

The CDR3 spells CAISDLSGTGDLNTEAFF. The CDR3 nucleotides read TGTGCCATCAGTGATCTCTCCGGGACAGGCGATTTGAACACTGAAGCTTTCTTT. V gene TRBV10-3 combines with J gene TRBJ1-1; 8 bases fit TRBD1. The germline V gene encodes CDR1 ENHRY and CDR2 SYGVKD. The junction had 12 bases not matched to a gene; V was cut back by 3 bases and J by 0 bases. The CDR3 loop spans 18 amino acids.